The 10 T cell receptor beta chains reported below all come from one sample, sequenced in a study of cytomegalovirus exposure and HLA in healthy donors. The primer mix had 60 Vbeta and 13 Jbeta primers. Sequencing was performed with immunoSEQ multiplex PCR; in TCRdb, only in-frame clones are kept and a portion is missing. Of about 130,000 clones listed, over 75% are singletons. Sequenced: PBMCs. The receptor source for this set is a boy aged 10-17 years in good health and CMV-seronegative.

This chain links TRBV29-1 with TRBJ1-1, with a tentative D call TRBD1 (6 bases). With 3 bases removed from V and 11 bases from J, the gap between germline ends came to 16 bases. The CDR3 sequence is 12 residues long. CDR1 is SQVTM and CDR2 is ANQGSEA in the germline V gene. This CDR3 is CSVDPLRGEAFF. For the CDR3, the DNA is TGCAGCGTTGATCCCCTCAGGGGTGAGGCTTTCTTT.

V gene TRBV7-6 combines with J gene TRBJ2-7; 8 positions match TRBD1. The length of the CDR3 is 15 residues. Germline assignment: CDR1 SGHVS and CDR2 FNYEAQ. V lost 0 bases and J lost 1; bases outside the gene matches: 2. CDR3 coding DNA: TGTGCCAGCAGCTTAGCGGGGGACAGGTCCTACGAGCAGTACTTC. This encodes CASSLAGDRSYEQYF.

This chain joins TRBV5-6 and TRBJ1-2; perhaps TRBD1 as D (5 bases). Looked up from germline, CDR1 is SGHDT and CDR2 is YYEEEE. V shed 6 bases and J shed 4 bases, with 13 bases lying between them. The CDR3 totals 13 residues. The CDR3 nucleotides are TGTGCCAGCACACGGGGGAGGGTCTATGGCTACACCTTC. Its translation: CASTRGRVYGYTF.

J is TRBJ2-5 and V is TRBV29-1; perhaps TRBD2 as D (7 bases). TRBJ2-7 explains the end of the DNA better; the J call may be wrong. CDR1 SQVTM and CDR2 ANQGSEA come from the germline V gene. This CDR3 contains 18 residues. The CDR3 sequence: CSVDSGGGAGSLPYEQYF. In DNA, the CDR3 is TGCAGCGTTGATTCTGGTGGGGGGGCTGGATCGTTACCTTACGAGCAGTACTTC.

CDR3 nucleotides: TGCGCCAGCAGCCAAGATAGCGGGCGCGGTGAAAAACTGTTTTTT. Translated, it gives CASSQDSGRGEKLFF. The gene calls are TRBV4-3 and TRBJ1-4, with D uncertain. The CDR3 has 15 amino acids. CDR1 LGHNA and CDR2 YSLEER come from the germline V gene. V dropped 0 bases and J dropped 7 bases, with 12 bases sitting between them.

The chain has TRBV20-1 and TRBJ2-3; 7 nucleotides match TRBD2. This CDR3 contains 11 residues. CDR1 is DFQATT and CDR2 is SNEGSKA in the germline V gene (reference sequence). V gave up 4 bases and J gave up 11 bases; unmatched junction bases: 6. CDR3 DNA: TGCAGTGCTAAGACTAGCTGGGGGCAGTATTTT. It codes for CSAKTSWGQYF.

The rearrangement uses TRBV5-4 and TRBJ2-7, with 9 bases aligning to TRBD2. This CDR3 region has 16 residues. From germline, CDR1 is SGHNT and CDR2 YYREEE (reference sequence). The trim removed 0 bases at V and 3 bases at J, leaving 7 bases unmatched. In DNA form, the CDR3 reads TGTGCCAGCAGCTTGGCTTCGGGACTAGCCTTCTACGAGCAGTACTTC. Translating it yields CASSLASGLAFYEQYF.

V is TRBV6-4 and J is TRBJ2-2, with 9 bases lining up with TRBD1. Trimming removed 4 bases from V and 3 bases from J; junction bases left unmatched: 0. This CDR3 comprises 14 residues. CDR1 is MRHNA, CDR2 SNTAGT, per germline. The CDR3 region has the DNA TGTGCCAGCAGTGGGACAGGGGACACCGGGGAGCTGTTTTTT. Its protein product is CASSGTGDTGELFF.

The V call is TRBV5-1, the J call TRBJ2-2, with 9 bases aligning to TRBD2. This CDR3 region has 14 residues. Per germline, CDR1 SGHRS and CDR2 YFSETQ. V lost 4 bases, J lost 6 bases, and 4 bases stayed unmatched. The CDR3 nucleotides are TGCGCCAGCAGCCCTAGCGGGGTAGCCGGGGAGCTGTTTTTT. It translates to CASSPSGVAGELFF.

The gene calls are TRBV15 and TRBJ2-5, with unresolved D. The CDR3 sequence is 13 residues long. V shed 1 base and J shed 2 bases, with 5 bases lying between them. Looked up from germline, CDR1 is LNHNV and CDR2 is YYDKDF (reference sequence). The CDR3 loop reads CATSRAPQETQYF. DNA for the CDR3: TGTGCCACCAGCAGAGCCCCTCAAGAGACCCAGTACTTC.